Listed below are T cell receptor beta chains from one sample, sequenced in a study of long-term antiretroviral therapy in people with HIV. Profiled with immunoSEQ multiplex PCR; TCRdb holds only in-frame clones, not every one. The sample records roughly 17,000 clones, 70% to 80% being singletons. The source was unsorted PBMCs, collected at the start of antiretroviral therapy. The receptors derive from a man aged 25 to 40 with HIV. CDR3s include the opening cysteine and the closing phenylalanine or tryptophan. D genes are given only for firm matches. Only some rows state a clone size, as once, few, many or a class for expanded clones.

NA	TRBJ2-7	NA	TRBV7-2	CASSREVYEQYF	TGTGCCAGCAGCAGGGAAGTCTACGAGCAGTACTTC
NA	TRBJ2-7	NA	TRBV7-9	CASSLAPSDEQYF	TGTGCCAGCAGCTTGGCCCCCTCGGACGAGCAGTACTTC
NA	TRBJ2-1	NA	TRBV20-1	CSATSYNEQFF	TGCAGTGCTACATCCTACAATGAGCAGTTCTTC
TRBD1	TRBJ2-3	NA	TRBV27	CASRAGGLLFTQYF	TGTGCCAGCAGAGCAGGGGGCTTGTTGTTTACGCAGTATTTT
NA	TRBJ1-1	NA	TRBV7-9	CASSLVATEAFF	TGTGCCAGCAGCTTAGTGGCCACTGAAGCTTTCTTT
NA	TRBJ2-7	NA	TRBV28	CASRALGAGGSYEQYF	TGTGCCAGCAGGGCCCTTGGGGCGGGCGGTTCCTACGAGCAGTACTTC
NA	TRBJ2-2	NA	TRBV13	CASSLSGRDTGELFF	TGTGCCAGCAGCCTTAGCGGAAGGGACACCGGGGAGCTGTTTTTT
TRBD1	TRBJ1-2	NA	TRBV7-8	CASSAGDRDLIYGYTF	TGTGCCAGCAGCGCTGGCGACAGGGACCTTATTTATGGCTACACCTTC
NA	TRBJ1-1	NA	TRBV29-1	CSVEPRGSGTEAFF	TGCAGCGTTGAGCCCAGGGGTTCGGGCACTGAAGCTTTCTTT
TRBD1	TRBJ1-1	NA	TRBV29-1	CSVQTGASTITEAFF	TGCAGCGTCCAAACAGGGGCCTCGACCATCACTGAAGCTTTCTTT
NA	TRBJ2-7	NA	TRBV12-1	CASSPGQGLSPVYEQYF	TGTGCCAGCAGCCCGGGACAGGGGCTCTCTCCCGTCTACGAGCAGTACTTC
NA	TRBJ2-1	NA	TRBV7-9	CASFRDTAYNEQFF	TGTGCCAGCTTCCGGGACACAGCCTACAATGAGCAGTTCTTC
NA	TRBJ2-3	NA	TRBV28	CASSLIVTGTDTQYF	TGTGCCAGCAGTTTAATTGTCACAGGGACAGATACGCAGTATTTT
NA	TRBJ2-2	NA	TRBV28	CASSSWSLSTGELFF	TGTGCCAGCAGTTCCTGGTCCCTAAGTACCGGGGAGCTGTTTTTT
NA	TRBJ2-3	NA	TRBV5-4	CASSPTTNRGTDTQYF	TGTGCCAGCAGCCCTACCACGAACAGGGGCACAGATACGCAGTATTTT
TRBD1	TRBJ2-7	NA	TRBV19	CASSATGVKDEQYF	TGTGCCAGTAGCGCGACAGGGGTTAAAGACGAGCAGTACTTC
NA	TRBJ2-2	few	TRBV7-6	CASSPDYPSNTGELFF	TGTGCCAGCAGCCCCGACTACCCCTCGAACACCGGGGAGCTGTTTTTT
NA	TRBJ2-7	NA	TRBV19	CASSTSGDPYEQYF	TGTGCCAGTAGTACCTCGGGGGATCCCTACGAGCAGTACTTC
TRBD2	TRBJ2-7	NA	TRBV4-1	CASSQSPGLPSAGGTYEQYF	TGCGCCAGCAGCCAATCCCCAGGGCTCCCCAGTGCGGGAGGGACCTACGAGCAGTACTTC
TRBD1	TRBJ2-7	once	TRBV7-2	CASSLAMVRTGAIREQYF	TGTGCCAGCAGCTTAGCGATGGTGAGGACAGGCGCGATCAGAGAGCAGTACTTC
NA	TRBJ2-2	NA	TRBV6-1	CASSEARGVSTGELFF	TGTGCCAGCAGTGAAGCGAGGGGGGTGAGCACCGGGGAGCTGTTTTTT
TRBD2	TRBJ2-1	NA	TRBV2	CASSPTSGRSYNEQFF	TGTGCCAGCAGCCCGACTAGCGGGCGCTCCTACAATGAGCAGTTCTTC
TRBD1	TRBJ1-2	NA	TRBV9	CASSVATQGGGYTF	TGTGCCAGCAGCGTAGCAACCCAGGGGGGTGGCTACACCTTC
NA	TRBJ1-1	NA	TRBV30	CAWSSRDEAFF	TGTGCCTGGAGTAGTAGGGATGAAGCTTTCTTT
NA	TRBJ1-2	NA	TRBV15	CATSRDNTDTGRGYTF	TGTGCCACCAGCAGAGATAATACAGACACCGGGCGCGGCTACACCTTC
NA	TRBJ2-3	NA	TRBV6-4	CASSDSVEGGQYF	TGTGCCAGCAGTGACTCGGTCGAGGGTGGGCAGTATTTT
NA	TRBJ2-1	NA	TRBV19	CASSFGLNGGQFF	TGTGCCAGTAGTTTCGGACTGAATGGGGGGCAGTTCTTC
TRBD1	TRBJ2-7	NA	TRBV4-3	CASSHSATGEAYEQYF	TGCGCCAGCAGCCATTCCGCGACAGGGGAGGCCTACGAGCAGTACTTC
NA	TRBJ2-5	NA	TRBV2	CASSDNRKETQYF	TGTGCCAGCAGTGATAATCGCAAAGAGACCCAGTACTTC
NA	TRBJ2-2	NA	TRBV15	CATSREGNTGELFF	TGTGCCACCAGCAGAGAAGGAAACACCGGGGAGCTGTTTTTT
NA	TRBJ2-2	once	TRBV28	CASSFRDKTTGELFF	TGTGCCAGCAGTTTCCGGGACAAAACCACCGGGGAGCTGTTTTTT
NA	TRBJ1-1	NA	TRBV5-1	CASSSMTGNTEAFF	TGCGCCAGCAGCTCGATGACAGGGAACACTGAAGCTTTCTTT
TRBD1	TRBJ2-2	NA	TRBV28	CASRGQGPNTGELFF	TGTGCCAGCAGGGGACAGGGGCCTAACACCGGGGAGCTGTTTTTT
NA	TRBJ2-7	NA	TRBV11-3	CASSLAGQGRHEQYF	TGTGCCAGCAGCTTAGCGGGGCAGGGGAGACACGAGCAGTACTTC
TRBD1	TRBJ1-3	NA	TRBV19	CASSATGNSGNTIYF	TGTGCCAGTAGTGCGACAGGGAATTCTGGAAACACCATATATTTT
TRBD1	TRBJ1-5	NA	TRBV28	CASRTDRHSNQPQHF	TGTGCCAGTCGCACGGACAGGCATAGCAATCAGCCCCAGCATTTT
TRBD1	TRBJ1-4	NA	TRBV9	CASSVGGGWNNEKLFF	TGTGCCAGCAGCGTAGGAGGGGGCTGGAATAATGAAAAACTGTTTTTT
TRBD1	TRBJ2-7	NA	TRBV27	CASGGQGRHEQYF	TGTGCCAGCGGGGGACAGGGAAGGCACGAGCAGTACTTC
NA	TRBJ1-6	NA	TRBV28	CASSYTSWRESSYNSPLHF	TGTGCCAGCAGCTATACCTCCTGGAGGGAGAGCTCCTATAATTCACCCCTCCACTTT
TRBD1	TRBJ2-5	NA	TRBV7-7	CASSLMGQLQETQYF	TGTGCCAGCAGTTTAATGGGACAGCTCCAAGAGACCCAGTACTTC
TRBD2	TRBJ2-1	NA	TRBV4-2	CASSQDGTSAYNEQFF	TGTGCCAGCAGCCAAGATGGGACTAGCGCCTACAATGAGCAGTTCTTC
NA	TRBJ1-5	NA	TRBV4-2	CASSPTMGSEPQHF	TGTGCCAGCAGCCCAACTATGGGATCAGAGCCCCAGCATTTT
NA	TRBJ1-2	NA	TRBV5-1	CASSFQDLGVNYGYTF	TGCGCCAGCAGCTTCCAGGACCTGGGGGTTAACTATGGCTACACCTTC
NA	TRBJ2-7	NA	TRBV19	CASKSPGIGEQYF	TGTGCCAGTAAGTCCCCAGGGATCGGCGAGCAGTACTTC
NA	TRBJ1-2	NA	TRBV5-4	CASSLAGFNYGYTF	TGTGCCAGCAGCTTGGCGGGTTTTAACTATGGCTACACCTTC
NA	TRBJ2-7	few	TRBV27	CASSLSASYYEQYF	TGTGCCAGCAGTTTATCGGCCAGTTACTACGAGCAGTACTTC
NA	TRBJ2-1	NA	TRBV7-2	CASSSVVTGGAGEQFF	TGTGCCAGCAGCTCCGTAGTAACAGGGGGGGCAGGAGAGCAGTTCTTC
TRBD2	TRBJ2-1	NA	TRBV9	CASSVRDSGGAYIEQFF	TGTGCCAGCAGCGTTAGAGATAGCGGGGGGGCCTACATTGAGCAGTTCTTC
TRBD1	TRBJ2-7	NA	TRBV9	CASSYSGGIDEQYF	TGTGCCAGCAGCTATTCAGGGGGAATCGACGAGCAGTACTTC
NA	TRBJ2-3	NA	TRBV4-3	CASSQEGGDTDTQYF	TGCGCCAGCAGCCAAGAGGGGGGAGACACAGATACGCAGTATTTT
NA	TRBJ1-1	NA	TRBV28	CASSLGLTWGAFF	TGTGCCAGCAGTTTAGGGTTGACCTGGGGAGCTTTCTTT
TRBD2	TRBJ2-3	NA	TRBV19	CASSLKAGGTDTQYF	TGTGCCAGTAGTCTAAAAGCGGGGGGCACAGATACGCAGTATTTT
TRBD2	TRBJ2-1	NA	TRBV5-4	CASKGTSGVNEQFF	TGTGCCAGCAAGGGGACTAGCGGGGTCAATGAGCAGTTCTTC
NA	TRBJ1-4	few	TRBV7-3	CASSLEDLATNEKLFF	TGTGCCAGCAGCTTAGAGGACCTAGCAACTAATGAAAAACTGTTTTTT